The T cell receptor beta chain described here comes from a study of Ad26.COV2.S vaccination and SARS-CoV-2 variants. The wider study: By the intramuscular route, Ad26.COV2.S was given once, or twice 56 days apart.

Study-wide results and limits: The placebo group had lower spike-specific TCR breadth than the vaccine recipients did. Non-spike TCR breadth showed similarity between vaccine and placebo recipients.

On this clone itself: Antigen specificity is unknown.

The V gene's germline CDR1 is SGHRS and CDR2 YFSETQ. V was pared by 0 bases and J by 3 bases, with 10 bases between. The CDR3 is 14 residues long. Treatment indicated: about 20 received Ad26.COV2.S at low or high dose, single or two shots; about 5 received placebo; per-sample allocation not given. All samples were drawn on day 63, counting from the first vaccine or placebo injection. Vaccination employed an Ad26 vector expressing the Wuhan-strain SARS-CoV-2 spike. Repertoires were generated with immunoSEQ multiplex PCR, while TCRdb's copy carries only in-frame clones and drops some. This table has about 350,000 clones, approximately 86% appearing once.

This sequence originates from a person between 18 and 65 years old who received the Ad26.COV2.S COVID-19 vaccine or a placebo. The rearrangement uses TRBV5-1 and TRBJ2-7; D might be TRBD2 (5 bases). Sequencing was performed on peripheral blood, taken in a trial of Ad26.COV2.S vaccine versus placebo. In nucleotides, the CDR3 is TGCGCCAGCAGCTTGGTTCCAGAGGGCTACGAGCAGTACTTC. The encoded protein is CASSLVPEGYEQYF.